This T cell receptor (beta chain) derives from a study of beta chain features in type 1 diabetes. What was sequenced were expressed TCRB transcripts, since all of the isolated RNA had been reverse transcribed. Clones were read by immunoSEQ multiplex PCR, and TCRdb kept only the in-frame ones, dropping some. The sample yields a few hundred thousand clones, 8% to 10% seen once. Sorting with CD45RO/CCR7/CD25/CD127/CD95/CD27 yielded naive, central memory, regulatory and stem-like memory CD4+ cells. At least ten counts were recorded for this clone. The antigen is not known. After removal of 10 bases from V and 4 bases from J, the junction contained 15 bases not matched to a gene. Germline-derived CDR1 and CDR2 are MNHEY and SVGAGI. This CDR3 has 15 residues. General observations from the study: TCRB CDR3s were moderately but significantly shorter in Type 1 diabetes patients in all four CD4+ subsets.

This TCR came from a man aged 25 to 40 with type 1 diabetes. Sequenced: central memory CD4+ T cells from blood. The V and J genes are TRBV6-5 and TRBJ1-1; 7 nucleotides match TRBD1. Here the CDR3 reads CATIPSGGVGTEAFF. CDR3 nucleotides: TGTGCCACCATACCATCAGGGGGGGTGGGCACTGAAGCTTTCTTT.